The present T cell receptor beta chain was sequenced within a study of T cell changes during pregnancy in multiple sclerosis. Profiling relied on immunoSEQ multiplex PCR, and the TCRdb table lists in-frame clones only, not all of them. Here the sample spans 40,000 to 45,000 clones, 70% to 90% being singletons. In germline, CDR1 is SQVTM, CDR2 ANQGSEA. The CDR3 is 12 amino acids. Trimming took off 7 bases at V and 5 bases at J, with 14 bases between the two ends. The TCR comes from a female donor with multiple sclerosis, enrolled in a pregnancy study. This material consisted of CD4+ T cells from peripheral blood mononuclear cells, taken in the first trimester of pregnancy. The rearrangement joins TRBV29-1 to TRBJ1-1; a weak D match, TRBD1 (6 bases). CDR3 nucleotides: TGCAGCGCTTTGACAGGAGAGACTGAAGCTTTCTTT. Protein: CSALTGETEAFF.